Each of the 6 T cell receptor beta chains below was sequenced from the same sample in a study of molecular identifiers for immune sequencing clone quantification. TCRdb reprocessed the PCR reads with MiXCR, giving one entry per CDR3 protein. This sample has about 320,000 distinct CDR3 sequences, with 24% found just once. Input material: naive CD8+ T cells from blood, with Jurkat cell RNA spiked in. The sample's subset: FACS-sorted CD8+CD4-CCR7+CD45RA+ naive T cells. All receptors derive from a human donor in good health. Some libraries in this study had Jurkat cell RNA spiked in.

Details on this clonotype: A read error may account for a junction end that differs from germline. V is TRBV7-9 and J is TRBJ2-3, with TRBD2 identical over 8 bases. The CDR3 has 16 amino acids. Germline lookup yields CDR1 SEHNR and CDR2 FQNEAQ (reference sequence). The CDR3 is CASSLVAGGHTDTRYF. The CDR3 nucleotides read TGTGCCAGCAGCTTAGTGGCGGGAGGACACACAGATACGCGGTATTTT. The full variable domain, its missing parts supplied by reference TRBV7-9 and TRBJ2-3, is DTGVSQNPRHKITKRGQNVTFRCDPISEHNRLYWYRQTLGQGPEFLTYFQNEAQLEKSRLLSDRFSAERPKGSFSTLEIQRTEQGDSAMYLCASSLVAGGHTDTRYFGPGTRLTVL.

The V gene is TRBV7-9, the J gene TRBJ2-2; possibly TRBD2 for D (5 bases). Germline V gene data show CDR1 as SEHNR and CDR2 as FQNEAQ (reference sequence). CDR3 size: 16 residues. V lost 6 bases and J 4 bases, leaving 18 bases between the germline ends. The CDR3 region is CASREDRESGTGELFF. The CDR3 nucleotides read TGTGCCAGCAGGGAAGATCGGGAAAGCGGCACCGGGGAGCTGTTTTTT.

This chain uses TRBV28 with TRBJ2-1, with unresolved D. The V end was cut by 8 bases, the J end by 12 bases, with 29 bases between. The CDR3 contains 16 residues. The V gene's germline CDR1 is MDHEN and CDR2 SYDVKM. For the CDR3, the DNA is TGTGCCAGCTCACTCCCTGCCCCCCTGCCCATTTGGGGGCAGTTCTTC. Protein product: CASSLPAPLPIWGQFF.

Points on this clonotype: This may be a read error: a much more frequent sequence differs by one nucleotide. The chain is built from TRBV30 and TRBJ1-5; 8 nucleotides match TRBD1. Germline V gene data show CDR1 as GTSNPN and CDR2 as SVGIG (reference sequence). CDR3 length: 16 amino acids. CDR3 nucleotides: TGTGCCTGGAAAGGGGGCTGGGACAGGACTCCTCAGCCCCCGCATTTT. This encodes CAWKGGWDRTPQPPHF.

This sequence joins TRBV20-1 and TRBJ2-7; D may be TRBD1 (7 bases). Germline V gene data show CDR1 as DFQATT and CDR2 as SNEGSKA (reference sequence). V was trimmed by 5 bases and J by 2 bases, leaving 10 bases between them. This CDR3 contains 12 residues. The CDR3 loop reads CSAGGTAYEQYF. The CDR3 DNA follows: TGCAGTGCTGGGGGGACAGCCTACGAGCAGTACTTC.

This clonotype was recorded many times. An end of the junction differs from the germline gene, which may be a read error. V usage is TRBV6-5 and J usage is TRBJ2-4; 10 nucleotides align to TRBD2. This CDR3 region has 16 residues. Germline CDR1 and CDR2: MNHEY and SVGAGI. This CDR3 is CASSYDLAGAQNIQYF. In DNA form, the CDR3 reads TGTGCCAGCAGTTACGATCTAGCGGGAGCCCAAAACATTCAGTACTTC.